This TCR beta chain was found in a study of CD8 T cell repertoires and HIV-1 epitope variants. Overall study context: Twenty-five autologous and known Gag and Nef epitope variant peptides each stimulated T cells separately. IL-2, IL-7 and IL-15 were added on days 3 and 7 of approximately ten-day cultures.

TCRdb's copy holds only in-frame clones and misses some; the assay was immunoSEQ multiplex PCR. The table shows approximately 90,000 clones, with roughly four fifths occurring only once. Germline V CDR1 and CDR2: SQVTM, ANQGSEA. With V trimmed by 2 bases and J by 2 bases, 5 bases remained unmatched. The CDR3 is 15 residues long. The clonotype was recovered from a male donor with HIV. Material: uncultured baseline CD8+ T cells from peripheral blood mononuclear cells (PBMCs). This chain uses TRBV29-1 with TRBJ2-3, with TRBD2 matching over 9 bases. DNA for the CDR3: TGCAGCGTTGAACGACTAGCGGATCTCACAGATACGCAGTATTTT. Its protein is CSVERLADLTDTQYF.